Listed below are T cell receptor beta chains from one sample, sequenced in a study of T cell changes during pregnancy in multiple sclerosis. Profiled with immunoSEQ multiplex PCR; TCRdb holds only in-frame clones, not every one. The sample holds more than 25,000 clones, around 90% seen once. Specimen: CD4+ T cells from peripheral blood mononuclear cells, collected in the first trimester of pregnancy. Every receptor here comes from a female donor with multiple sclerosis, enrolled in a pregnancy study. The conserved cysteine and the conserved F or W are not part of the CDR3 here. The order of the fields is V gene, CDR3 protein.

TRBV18	ASSPNVWEGEKLF
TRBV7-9	ASSLTYSTSYEQY
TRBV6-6	ASSYFPRADYEQY
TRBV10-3	AITGQMNTEAF
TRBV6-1	ASSDRRSSYNSPLH
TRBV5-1	ASSKLLAGGPNEQF
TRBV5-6	ASSLVRTGGLTEAF
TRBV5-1	ASRPGQGTDTQY
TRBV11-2	ASTMRSTDTQY
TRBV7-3	ASTKAQGDGELF
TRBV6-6	ASSPQGPQPQH
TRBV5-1	ASSLAGGSSNSPLH
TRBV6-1	ASSGRDRGPGEQY
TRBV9	ASSANAGFREAF
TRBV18	ASSWQGRSYEQY
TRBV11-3	ASSSSRGPGADTQY
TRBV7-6	ASSLMLAKNTEAF
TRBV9	ASSVLANNEQF
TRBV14	ASSRRRLAGGFNEQF
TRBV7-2	ASSLRTGGTPEAF
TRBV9	ASSENSGKLF
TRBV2	ASSPPGGSYEQY
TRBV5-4	ASSSGGPYEQY
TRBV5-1	ASSRGQTNTEAF
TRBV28	AGRAGGRETQY
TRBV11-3	ASSLRFSGELF
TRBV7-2	ASSLLGWNTEAF
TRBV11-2	ASSSSGFGYT
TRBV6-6	ASSYGHTGYEQY
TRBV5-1	ASSLDRTSGNTIY
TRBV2	ASRDPRLAGGITDTQY
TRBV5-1	ASSLEWALYEQY
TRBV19	ASSLRARDNYGYT
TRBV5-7	ASSSTAGGSYGYT
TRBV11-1	ASSLRGGTVDNEQF
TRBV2	ASRPSGGDQETQY